The entry below gives a single TCR beta chain sequence along with its context. Extracted from the samples, RNA was reverse transcribed into cDNA to serve as the sequencing template. Assay used: immunoSEQ multiplex PCR; TCRdb lists only in-frame clones, some missing. The sample has 200,000 to 250,000 clones, approximately 70% seen once; the top ten hold around 1.2%. These data originate in a study of CD8+ T cells in alopecia areata. On the study more broadly: Those treated were given oral tofacitinib at 5 to 10 mg twice daily.

The treatment: oral pan-JAK inhibitor, 5-10 mg twice daily. The study team obtained lesional scalp punch biopsies and peripheral blood from alopecia areata patients. Germline V gene sequence: CDR1 WSHSY, CDR2 SAAADI. V shed 7 bases and J shed 0 bases, with 6 bases lying between them. CDR3 size: 13 residues. The chain links TRBV10-2 to TRBJ2-2; D uncertain. This TCR derives from a human donor with alopecia areata. The specimen comprised CD4+ T cells sorted from blood, sampled between weeks 43 and 45, from a patient treated with tofacitinib. Written as DNA, the CDR3 is TGCGCCAGCACGAAGGCGAACACCGGGGAGCTGTTTTTT. Translation: CASTKANTGELFF.